A single sample is the source of the 29 T cell receptor beta chains below, sequenced in a study of blood T cell repertoires in COVID-19. Some clones are missing from TCRdb's copy, which holds only in-frame ones; the method was immunoSEQ multiplex PCR. Here the sample spans fewer than 150,000 clones, 70% to 80% being singletons. The sequencing sample was made of peripheral blood. The receptors shown here come from a human donor in a cohort sampled during active COVID-19.

J is TRBJ2-2 and V is TRBV6-4, with D perhaps matching TRBD2 (5 bases). The V end was cut by 3 bases, the J end by 3 bases, with 5 bases between. The length of the CDR3 is 13 residues. Germline V gives CDR1 MRHNA, CDR2 SNTAGT. The DNA of the CDR3 is TGTGCCAGCAGTGAGAGGGACACCGGGGAGCTGTTTTTT. Its protein product is CASSERDTGELFF.

This clone has a single count. CDR3 in DNA: TGCGCCAGCAGTGGGGGACAGCACACCGGGGAGCTGTTTTTT. Amino acids: CASSGGQHTGELFF. The J gene is TRBJ2-2, the V gene TRBV10-2; TRBD1 matches 7 bases. Looked up from germline, CDR1 is WSHSY and CDR2 is SAAADI. Losses at the gene ends were 4 bases for V and 3 bases for J; bases not matched to a gene: 2. This CDR3 is 14 amino acids long.

The table lists this clone with a few counts. The J gene is TRBJ1-5, the V gene TRBV4-1; D is unclear. V lost 0 bases and J lost 4, with 13 bases in between. CDR1 MGHRA and CDR2 YSYEKL come from the germline V gene. This CDR3 comprises 16 residues. Here the CDR3 reads CASSQDSMGGNQPQHF. In DNA, the CDR3 is TGCGCCAGCAGCCAAGATTCGATGGGCGGGAATCAGCCCCAGCATTTT.

The chain combines TRBV4-1 with TRBJ2-4; D gene unclear. Between the trimmed V and J ends, which lost 4 bases and 0 bases, there was a span of 16 bases. The CDR3 spans 17 residues. CDR1 is MGHRA, CDR2 YSYEKL, per germline. The CDR3 is CASSPSRDSLAKNIQYF. The CDR3 DNA follows: TGCGCCAGCAGCCCGTCCCGAGACTCACTAGCCAAAAACATTCAGTACTTC.

The chain combines TRBV9 with TRBJ1-1, with D possibly being TRBD1 (5 bases). This CDR3 has 14 residues. CDR1 is SGDLS and CDR2 is YYNGEE in the germline V gene. Deletions cut 0 bases from V and 8 bases from J, with 14 bases between. The CDR3 coding sequence is TGTGCCAGCAGCGTAGGTGGCGGGGGAGAAGAAGCTTTCTTT. Protein sequence: CASSVGGGGEEAFF.

This chain uses TRBV11-2 with TRBJ2-3; 7 bases match TRBD1. The CDR3 is 15 residues long. The J segment lost 2 bases and the V segment lost 3 bases, leaving 5 bases of the junction unmatched. CDR1 is SGHAT and CDR2 is FQNNGV in the germline V gene. The CDR3 DNA reads TGTGCCAGCAGCTTTAGGGGACAGTACACAGATACGCAGTATTTT. This gives the protein CASSFRGQYTDTQYF.

The J gene is TRBJ2-3, the V gene TRBV7-9, with 14 bases matching TRBD2. Trimming removed 4 bases from V and 0 bases from J; junction bases left unmatched: 6. The CDR3 length is 18 residues. Germline V gene data show CDR1 as SEHNR and CDR2 as FQNEAQ (reference sequence). This CDR3 is CASSSGLAGAPSTDTQYF. CDR3 DNA: TGTGCCAGCAGCTCGGGACTAGCGGGGGCCCCTAGCACAGATACGCAGTATTTT.

The table lists this clone with many counts. CDR3 amino acids: CASIGQGDQPQHF. The CDR3 coding sequence is TGTGCCAGCATAGGACAGGGGGATCAGCCCCAGCATTTT. The V gene is TRBV2, the J gene TRBJ1-5, with 10 bases fitting TRBD1. CDR3 length: 13 amino acids. CDR1 and CDR2 from the germline V gene are SNHLY and FYNNEI. Trimming took 7 bases from V and 5 from J; bases not matched to a gene: 2.

The chain uses TRBV6-5 and TRBJ1-5; D call uncertain. Germline CDR1 reads MNHEY; CDR2 reads SVGAGI. V lost 7 bases, J lost 5 bases, and 12 bases lay in between. There are 13 residues in the CDR3. This CDR3 is CASTRSGDQPQHF. CDR3 in DNA: TGTGCCAGCACTAGATCCGGGGATCAGCCCCAGCATTTT.

A few counts support this clone. CDR3 sequence reads: CASSAAWSGETQYF. The CDR3 region has the DNA TGTGCCAGCAGCGCCGCCTGGAGTGGGGAGACCCAGTACTTC. V is TRBV9 and J is TRBJ2-5; no clear D. Trimming left V 3 bases short and J 5 bases short, with 14 bases between. The CDR3 length is 14 residues. Germline CDR1 SGDLS, CDR2 YYNGEE.

The rearrangement links TRBV9 to TRBJ1-2; TRBD1 aligns across 9 bases. Looked up from germline, CDR1 is SGDLS and CDR2 is YYNGEE. The CDR3 covers 14 residues. The trim removed 0 bases at V and 7 bases at J, leaving 4 bases unmatched. CDR3 loop: CASSVAGTGIGYTF. CDR3 sequence (DNA): TGTGCCAGCAGCGTAGCCGGGACAGGGATTGGCTACACCTTC.

This clone was seen only once. J is TRBJ2-7 and V is TRBV7-2; D is possibly TRBD2 (5 bases). Germline V gene lookup returns CDR1 SGHTA and CDR2 FQGNSA. Trimming left V 6 bases short and J 4 bases short, with 10 bases between. The CDR3 is made up of 12 amino acids. In DNA form, the CDR3 reads TGTGCCAGCAGGCGGGCGGATTACGAGCAGTACTTC. This gives the protein CASRRADYEQYF.

The rearrangement joins TRBV6-5 to TRBJ1-2; D uncertain. CDR1 is MNHEY and CDR2 is SVGAGI in the germline V gene. Trimming removed 0 bases from V and 7 bases from J, with 15 bases in between. The CDR3 runs 15 residues. CDR3 in amino acids: CASSYSNQALGGYTF. DNA for the CDR3: TGTGCCAGCAGTTACTCGAATCAGGCACTCGGTGGCTACACCTTC.

This rearrangement joins TRBV5-4 to TRBJ2-7, with D possibly being TRBD1 (6 bases). Trimming took off 2 bases at V and 5 bases at J, with 11 bases between the two ends. The CDR3 is 13 amino acids. Germline CDR1 SGHNT, CDR2 YYREEE (reference sequence). The CDR3 DNA is TGTGCCAGCAGCTTCCAGGGGTCGCACGAGCAGTACTTC. This codes for CASSFQGSHEQYF.

The chain recombines TRBV5-1 with TRBJ2-7; TRBD2 aligns across 7 bases. Unmatched junction bases numbered 3, after V lost 0 bases and J lost 0 bases. Germline loops: CDR1 SGHRS, CDR2 YFSETQ. There are 15 residues in the CDR3. The CDR3 DNA sequence: TGCGCCAGCAGCTTGGCCCCGGGGGGCTCCTACGAGCAGTACTTC. Translating it yields CASSLAPGGSYEQYF.

The chain combines TRBV10-2 with TRBJ1-1, with TRBD1 identical over 7 bases. CDR1 is WSHSY and CDR2 is SAAADI in the germline V gene. With V trimmed by 6 bases and J by 2 bases, 9 bases remained unmatched. The length of the CDR3 is 15 residues. This CDR3 is CASRNRGGGNTEAFF. The CDR3 DNA sequence: TGCGCCAGCAGGAACAGGGGTGGGGGAAACACTGAAGCTTTCTTT.

The gene calls are TRBV11-2 and TRBJ1-5, with 8 bases matching TRBD1. V lost 5 bases, J lost 7 bases, and 7 bases stayed unmatched. Germline CDR1 and CDR2: SGHAT and FQNNGV. The CDR3 loop spans 14 amino acids. The CDR3 nucleotides are TGTGCCAGCAGCCTTGGACAGGGAAGACAGCCCCAGCATTTT. Residues: CASSLGQGRQPQHF.

V is TRBV19 and J is TRBJ1-5; D is undetermined. The germline V and J ends were trimmed by 7 bases and 2 bases, with 21 bases remaining between them. This CDR3 comprises 17 residues. CDR1 LNHDA and CDR2 SQIVND come from the germline V gene (reference sequence). The CDR3 is CASNWALEGLGNQPQHF. The CDR3 coding sequence is TGTGCCAGTAATTGGGCCCTTGAGGGCCTGGGCAATCAGCCCCAGCATTTT.

The chain has TRBV9 and TRBJ2-7, with D perhaps matching TRBD1 (5 bases). Germline values: CDR1 SGDLS, CDR2 YYNGEE. CDR3 length: 14 residues. Trimming left V 0 bases short and J 6 bases short, with 13 bases between. In DNA, the CDR3 is TGTGCCAGCAGCGTAGGGCTCCAAAGGGGCGAGCAGTACTTC. Amino acid sequence: CASSVGLQRGEQYF.

This chain uses TRBV29-1 with TRBJ2-3, with D tentatively TRBD2 (6 bases). Germline CDR1 SQVTM, CDR2 ANQGSEA. The CDR3 has 14 residues. Trimming pared 3 bases from V and 5 bases from J, leaving 15 bases between. CDR3 in DNA: TGCAGCGTTGATGGGCGGGCGGGGTTAGATACGCAGTATTTT. It specifies CSVDGRAGLDTQYF.

The J gene is TRBJ1-1, the V gene TRBV6-1; D gene ambiguous. Germline V lookup: CDR1 MNHNS, CDR2 SASEGT. This CDR3 is built from 13 residues. V lost 2 bases, J lost 4 bases, and 8 bases lay in between. For the CDR3, the DNA is TGTGCCAGCAGTGAATTGGTGAGCACTGAAGCTTTCTTT. The encoded protein is CASSELVSTEAFF.

This clone was picked up one time. The chain joins TRBV5-4 to TRBJ1-6; no reliable D call. Trimming shortened V by 3 bases and J by 9 bases, and 10 bases separated the two germline ends. This CDR3 comprises 13 residues. The germline V gene has CDR1 SGHNT and CDR2 YYREEE (reference sequence). CDR3 sequence: CASSSSPSSPLHF. For the CDR3, the DNA is TGTGCCAGCAGCTCCTCTCCTTCTTCACCCCTCCACTTT.

V and J are TRBV6-5 and TRBJ1-5; perhaps TRBD1 as D (5 bases). The V gene's germline CDR1 is MNHEY and CDR2 SVGAGI. The germline V and J ends were trimmed by 2 bases and 7 bases, with 12 bases remaining between them. The CDR3 contains 14 residues. The CDR3 here is CASSYGGGGQPQHF. In nucleotides, the CDR3 is TGTGCCAGCAGTTACGGGGGAGGTGGGCAGCCCCAGCATTTT.

V is TRBV3-1 (or the pseudogene TRBV3-2) and J is TRBJ2-7, with 9 bases fitting TRBD1. Trimming took 0 bases from V and 2 from J; bases not matched to a gene: 5. The CDR3 length is 16 residues. The germline CDR1 and CDR2 sequences are LGHDT and YNNKEL (reference sequence). The CDR3 is CASSQERDRDPYEQYF. DNA of the CDR3: TGTGCCAGCAGCCAAGAACGGGACAGGGACCCCTACGAGCAGTACTTC.

V and J are TRBV4-1 and TRBJ2-3; a weak D match, TRBD1 (6 bases). The germline CDR1 and CDR2 sequences are MGHRA and YSYEKL. The V end lost 6 bases, the J end lost 2 bases, and 15 bases lay between the germline ends. There are 15 residues in the CDR3. This chain's CDR3 is CASSRQQGFTDTQYF. The CDR3 coding sequence is TGCGCCAGCAGTCGACAACAGGGTTTCACAGATACGCAGTATTTT.

This clone has just a few counts. V gene TRBV11-2 combines with J gene TRBJ1-2; 8 bases map to TRBD1. V gave up 0 bases and J gave up 1 base; unmatched junction bases: 4. The germline CDR1 and CDR2 sequences are SGHAT and FQNNGV. This CDR3 has 16 amino acids. In DNA form, the CDR3 reads TGTGCCAGCAGCTTAGAAACAGGGGGAGTTAACTATGGCTACACCTTC. Translating gives CASSLETGGVNYGYTF. Variable domain in full (rest from reference TRBV11-2 and TRBJ1-2): EAGVAQSPRYKIIEKRQSVAFWCNPISGHATLYWYQQILGQGPKLLIQFQNNGVVDDSQLPKDRFSAERLKGVDSTLKIQPAKLEDSAVYLCASSLETGGVNYGYTFGSGTRLTVV.

V gene TRBV9 combines with J gene TRBJ1-2, with 8 bases aligning to TRBD1. The CDR3 contains 14 residues. Germline V gene sequence: CDR1 SGDLS, CDR2 YYNGEE. The V segment lost 0 bases and the J segment 4 bases; nucleotides outside the gene matches: 2. The CDR3 protein is CASSVDQGAYGYTF. The CDR3 DNA reads TGTGCCAGCAGCGTAGACCAGGGGGCCTATGGCTACACCTTC.

The CDR3 sequence: CASSLTGTSTDTQYF. The CDR3 coding sequence is TGTGCCAGCAGCTTAACCGGGACTAGCACAGATACGCAGTATTTT. The chain uses TRBV7-3 and TRBJ2-3; D is possibly TRBD2 (6 bases). Germline V lookup: CDR1 SGHTA, CDR2 FQGTGA. The CDR3 contains 15 residues. Trimming shortened V by 0 bases and J by 0 bases, and 7 bases separated the two germline ends.

J is TRBJ2-2 and V is TRBV11-2; D unresolved. CDR1 is SGHAT and CDR2 is FQNNGV in the germline V gene. The CDR3 runs 15 residues. The V end lost 1 base, the J end lost 1 base, and 7 bases lay between the germline ends. CDR3 amino acids: CASSLAGLNTGELFF. DNA for the CDR3: TGTGCCAGCAGCTTAGCTGGCCTGAACACCGGGGAGCTGTTTTTT.